This T cell receptor beta chain was obtained from a study of T cells after yellow fever vaccination. At the level of the study: Preparation of the low-cell-number fractions used SMART-Seq v4 Ultra Low Input.

This CDR3 contains 17 residues. Germline loops: CDR1 SGDLS, CDR2 YYNGEE. With 0 bases removed from V and 1 base from J, the gap between germline ends came to 13 bases. TCRdb reprocessed the 5' RACE reads via MiXCR and lists one record per CDR3 protein. Among 300,000 to 400,000 distinct CDR3 sequences listed, over 5% were seen once. This clonotype was recorded at least ten times. The chain recombines TRBV9 with TRBJ2-2, with D possibly TRBD2 on 5 matching bases. This receptor was identified in a man aged 25-45 years who received the YFV17D yellow fever vaccine. Here the sequenced sample was PBMCs, taken 5 days after the yellow fever booster vaccination. CDR3 amino acids: CASSVEAAVRNTGELFF. The CDR3 DNA reads TGTGCCAGCAGCGTAGAGGCAGCGGTACGGAACACCGGGGAGCTGTTTTTT.